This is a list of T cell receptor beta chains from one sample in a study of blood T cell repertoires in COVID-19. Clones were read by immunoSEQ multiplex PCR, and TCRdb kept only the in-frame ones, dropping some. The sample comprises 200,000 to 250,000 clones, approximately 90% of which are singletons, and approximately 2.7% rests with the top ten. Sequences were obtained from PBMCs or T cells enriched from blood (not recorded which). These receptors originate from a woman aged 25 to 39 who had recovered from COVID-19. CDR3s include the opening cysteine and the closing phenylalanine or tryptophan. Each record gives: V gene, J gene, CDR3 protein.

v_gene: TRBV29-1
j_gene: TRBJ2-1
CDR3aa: CSVRLTGGLEQFF

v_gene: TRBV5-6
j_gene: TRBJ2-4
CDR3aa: CASSFGRGENIQYF

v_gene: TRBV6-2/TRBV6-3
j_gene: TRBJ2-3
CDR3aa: CASSLSTDTQYF

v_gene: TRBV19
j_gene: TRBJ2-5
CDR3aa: CASSISGQGGQETQYF

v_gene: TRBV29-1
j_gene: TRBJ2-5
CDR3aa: CSVPGTSQETQYF

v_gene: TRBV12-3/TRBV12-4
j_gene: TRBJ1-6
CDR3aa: CASSRSGNSPLHF

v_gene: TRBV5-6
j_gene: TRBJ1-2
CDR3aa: CASSLEGREYGYTF

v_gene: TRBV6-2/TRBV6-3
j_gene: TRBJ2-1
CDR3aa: CASSHQTGGPSNEQFF

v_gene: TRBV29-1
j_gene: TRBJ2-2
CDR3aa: CSVEIAGSTGELFF

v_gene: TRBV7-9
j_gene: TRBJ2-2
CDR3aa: CASSGNTGELFF

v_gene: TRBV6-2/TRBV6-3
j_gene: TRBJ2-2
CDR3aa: CASSTPGGGSDTGELFF

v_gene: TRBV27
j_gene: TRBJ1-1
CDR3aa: CASSPPGTTEAFF

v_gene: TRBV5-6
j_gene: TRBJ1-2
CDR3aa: CASSPPATGEIGGYTF

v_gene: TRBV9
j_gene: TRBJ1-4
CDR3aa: CASSVGGAGQEKLFF